This TCR beta chain was observed in a study of shared clonotypes between healthy human individuals. Germline CDR1 is SGHTA and CDR2 is FQGNSA. The CDR3 runs 15 residues. The V end lost 3 bases, the J end lost 6 bases, and 18 bases lay between the germline ends. This table comes from immunoSEQ multiplex PCR, and its TCRdb copy is limited to in-frame clones, with some not included. The sample has about 2.4 million clones; roughly nine tenths are singletons. This TCR derives from a man aged 18 to 35 in good health. This rearrangement joins TRBV7-2 to TRBJ2-7; D remains unclear. Sequenced: naive CD4+ T cells sorted from blood. Specified subset: CD45RA+ positively selected. The CDR3 region is CASSFLVRPPAEQYF. CDR3 sequence (DNA): TGTGCCAGCAGCTTTCTCGTCAGACCACCCGCCGAGCAGTACTTC.